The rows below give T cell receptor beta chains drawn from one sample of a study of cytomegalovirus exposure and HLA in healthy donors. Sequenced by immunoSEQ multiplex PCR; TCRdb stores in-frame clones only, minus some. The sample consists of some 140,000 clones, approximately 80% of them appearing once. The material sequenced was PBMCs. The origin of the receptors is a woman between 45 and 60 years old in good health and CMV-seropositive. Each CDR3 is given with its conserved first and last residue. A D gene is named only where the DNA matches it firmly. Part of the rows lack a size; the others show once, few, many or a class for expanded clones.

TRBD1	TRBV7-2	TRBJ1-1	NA	TGTGCCAGCAGCACGGACAGGGTGAACACTGAAGCTTTCTTT	CASSTDRVNTEAFF
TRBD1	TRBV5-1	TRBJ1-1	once	TGCGCCAGCAGCGCGATTACCGGGACAGCGTACAGAGCTTTCTTT	CASSAITGTAYRAFF
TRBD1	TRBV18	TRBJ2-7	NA	TGTGCCAGCTCACCGCCCGGGACAGAAAACGAGCAGTACTTC	CASSPPGTENEQYF
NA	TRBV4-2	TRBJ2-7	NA	TGTGCCAGCAGCCAAGTCCAAGGCCAGGGGTACGAGCAGTACTTC	CASSQVQGQGYEQYF
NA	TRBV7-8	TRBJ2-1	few	TGTGCCAGCAGCTTAGCGAGGGCGGACCCTGGGCAGTTCTTC	CASSLARADPGQFF
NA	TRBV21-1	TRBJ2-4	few	TGTGCCAGCAGCAAAGGGGAGGGCTTAGCCAAAAACATTCAGTACTTC	CASSKGEGLAKNIQYF
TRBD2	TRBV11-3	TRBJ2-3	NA	TGTGCCAGCAGCCCGGGACTAGCGGGGGGGCCCACAGATACGCAGTATTTT	CASSPGLAGGPTDTQYF
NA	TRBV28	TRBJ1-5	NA	TGTGCCAGCAGTTTAAGGTCGGGTAATCAGCCCCAGCATTTT	CASSLRSGNQPQHF
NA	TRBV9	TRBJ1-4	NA	TGTGCCAGCAGCCCCCACCGGGTCAAGAGTTCTGAAAAACTGTTTTTT	CASSPHRVKSSEKLFF
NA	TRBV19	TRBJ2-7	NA	TGTGCCACCGGGGGAGCAGGGCGCATACAGTACTTC	CATGGAGRIQYF
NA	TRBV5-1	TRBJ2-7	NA	TGCGCCAGCAGCTTGGGGGCGCGGGTCAATTACGAGCAGTACTTC	CASSLGARVNYEQYF
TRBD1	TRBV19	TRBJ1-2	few	TGTGCCAGTAGTAACCCAGGGGGCGTGAACTATGGCTACACCTTC	CASSNPGGVNYGYTF
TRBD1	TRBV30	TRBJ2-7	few	TGTGCCTGGAGAGGGGACAGAAGCGGCTCCTACGAGCAGTACTTC	CAWRGDRSGSYEQYF
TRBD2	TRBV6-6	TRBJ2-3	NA	TGTGCCAGCAGGGGGGGGACCAGCACAGATACGCAGTATTTT	CASRGGTSTDTQYF
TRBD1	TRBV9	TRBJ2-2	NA	TGTGCCAGCAGGCAGGGGGTCACCGGGGAGCTGTTTTTT	CASRQGVTGELFF
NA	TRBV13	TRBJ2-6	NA	TGTGCCAGCAGCTTGGAAGGGGGAACTGGGGCCAACGTCCTGACTTTC	CASSLEGGTGANVLTF
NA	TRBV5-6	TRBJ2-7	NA	TGTGCCAGCAGCTTGCATAGCATCCACGAGCAGTACTTC	CASSLHSIHEQYF
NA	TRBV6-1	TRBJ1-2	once	TGTGCCAGCAGTGAAGCTTTGACGGCGGGGGGGCGCAGGGAGGGCTACACCTTC	CASSEALTAGGRREGYTF
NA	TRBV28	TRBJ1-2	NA	TGTGCCAGCTGGTGGGCAGGGGAATCGGGTGGCTACACCTTC	CASWWAGESGGYTF
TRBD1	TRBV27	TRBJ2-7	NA	TGTGCCAGCAGTCTCAGGGGGCCCTACGAGCAGTACTTC	CASSLRGPYEQYF
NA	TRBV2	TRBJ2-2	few	TGTGCCATCCAGAGGGGGTCCAACACCGGGGAGCTGTTTTTT	CAIQRGSNTGELFF
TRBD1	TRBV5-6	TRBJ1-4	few	TGTGCCAGCAGCTTGAACAGGGGCCTCGTGGAAAAACTGTTTTTT	CASSLNRGLVEKLFF
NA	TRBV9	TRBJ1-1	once	TGTGCCAGCAGCGTAGAAGGGGGAGCCACTGAAGCTTTCTTT	CASSVEGGATEAFF
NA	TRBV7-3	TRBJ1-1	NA	TGTGCCAGCAGCCAAGGCCAGGGGCAAGCTTTCTTT	CASSQGQGQAFF
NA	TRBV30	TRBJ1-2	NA	TGTGCCTGGAGTGTAGGGGCTAACTATGGCTACACCTTC	CAWSVGANYGYTF
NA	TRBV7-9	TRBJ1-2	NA	TGTGCCAGCAGCTTAGCGCTAACTACCCACACCTATGGCTACACCTTC	CASSLALTTHTYGYTF
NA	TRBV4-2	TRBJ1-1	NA	TGTGCCAGCAGCCCGCTTGGGGGGGGAACCAAACCGAACACTGAAGCTTTCTTT	CASSPLGGGTKPNTEAFF
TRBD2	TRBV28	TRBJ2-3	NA	TGTGCCATTCCTTCTAGCGGGGGGACACGTTACCGCCAAAATACGCAGTATTTT	CAIPSSGGTRYRQNTQYF
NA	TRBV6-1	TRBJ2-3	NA	TGTGCCCTACGGGGGGCCACAGATACGCAGTATTTT	CALRGATDTQYF
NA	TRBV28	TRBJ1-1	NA	TGTGCCAGCCTGAACAGAAGGAACACTGAAGCTTTCTTT	CASLNRRNTEAFF
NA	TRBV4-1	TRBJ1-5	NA	TGCGCCAGCAGCCAAGATCAGGGGAGCAATCAGCCCCAGCATTTT	CASSQDQGSNQPQHF
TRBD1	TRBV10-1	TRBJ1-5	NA	TGCGCCAACCCCGGCAGGGGGCCCCTCAATCAGCCCCAGCATTTT	CANPGRGPLNQPQHF
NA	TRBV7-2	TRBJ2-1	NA	TGTGCCAGCGGCTACTACGGAAATGAGCAGTTCTTC	CASGYYGNEQFF
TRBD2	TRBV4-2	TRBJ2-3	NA	TGTGCCAGCAGCCACCGACTAGCGGGGAGCACAGATACGCAGTATTTT	CASSHRLAGSTDTQYF
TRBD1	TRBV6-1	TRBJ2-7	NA	TGTGCCAGCAGTGACTCCGGGACAGCCCCCTACGAGCAGTACTTC	CASSDSGTAPYEQYF
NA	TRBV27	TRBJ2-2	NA	TGTGCCAGCAGTTTCACTGGTCGAACCGGGGAGCTGTTTTTT	CASSFTGRTGELFF
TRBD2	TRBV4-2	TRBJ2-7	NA	TGTGCCAGCGGGGAGGGTCCCTACGAGCAGTACTTC	CASGEGPYEQYF
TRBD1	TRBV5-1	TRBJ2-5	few	TGCGCCAGCAGCTTGCGGGACAGGGATAGTGAGACCCAGTACTTC	CASSLRDRDSETQYF
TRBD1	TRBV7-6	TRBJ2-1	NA	TGTGCCAGCAGCCCTTACCGGGACAGGGGTGGGAATGAGCAGTTCTTC	CASSPYRDRGGNEQFF
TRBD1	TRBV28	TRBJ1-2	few	TGTGCCAGCAGTTTATACCCGGACAGGGACTCTGGCTACACCTTC	CASSLYPDRDSGYTF
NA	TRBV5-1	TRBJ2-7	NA	TGCGCCAGCAGCTCGACAGGAGGCAGTTACGAGCAGTACTTC	CASSSTGGSYEQYF
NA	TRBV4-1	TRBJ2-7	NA	TGCGCCAGCAGCCAAGAAGCGGGCAGGACCTACGAGCAGTACTTC	CASSQEAGRTYEQYF
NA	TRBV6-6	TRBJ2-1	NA	TGTGCCAGCAGTTACTCGGGGCAGGAGTCCTACAATGAGCAGTTCTTC	CASSYSGQESYNEQFF
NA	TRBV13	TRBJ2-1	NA	TGTGCCAGCAGCTTAGTGCTACAGGGCATCGGCAATGAGCAGTTCTTC	CASSLVLQGIGNEQFF
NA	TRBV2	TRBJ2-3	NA	TGTGCCAGCAGCGGTCTCGACAGTAGCACAGATACGCAGTATTTT	CASSGLDSSTDTQYF
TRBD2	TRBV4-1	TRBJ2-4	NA	TGCGCCAGCAGCCAAGGGGCTAGCGGGGGCAAAAACATTCAGTACTTC	CASSQGASGGKNIQYF
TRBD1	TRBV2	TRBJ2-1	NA	TGTGCCAGCTGTGGACAGGGGGGCCACAATGAGCAGTTCTTC	CASCGQGGHNEQFF
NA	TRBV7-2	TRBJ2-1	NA	TGTGCCAGCAGCTTAGTCCGGCGGAGGGGTGAGCAGTTCTTC	CASSLVRRRGEQFF
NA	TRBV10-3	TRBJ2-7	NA	TGTGCCATCAGCGGCGACAGGTACCTCTCCTACGAGCAGTACTTC	CAISGDRYLSYEQYF
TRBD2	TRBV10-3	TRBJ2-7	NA	TGTGCCATCACCGAGATCCCGGGACTAGCCTACGAGCAGTACTTC	CAITEIPGLAYEQYF
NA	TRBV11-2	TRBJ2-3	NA	TGTGCCAGCAGCCTCCGAGGGGGTGGTAGCACAGATACGCAGTATTTT	CASSLRGGGSTDTQYF
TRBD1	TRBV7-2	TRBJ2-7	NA	TGTGCCAGCAGCTTACAACAGGGGGCTCCCTACGAGCAGTACTTC	CASSLQQGAPYEQYF
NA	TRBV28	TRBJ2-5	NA	TGTGCCAGCAGTTTACTAGAGACCCAGTACTTC	CASSLLETQYF
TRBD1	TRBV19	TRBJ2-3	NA	TGTGCCAGTTCCTCTTCCGAGACAGGGGCCTTTACTAGCTACCCCCGCACTGGCACAGATACGCAGTATTTT	CASSSSETGAFTSYPRTGTDTQYF
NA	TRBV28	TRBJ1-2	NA	TGTGCCAGCGTTCCTTCCGGAGTTTTCTATGGCTACACCTTC	CASVPSGVFYGYTF
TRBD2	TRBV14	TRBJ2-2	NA	TGTGCCAGCAGCCCTCCTGCCTCTAGCGGGACTCCCACCGGGGAGCTGTTTTTT	CASSPPASSGTPTGELFF
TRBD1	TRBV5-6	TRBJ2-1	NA	TGTGCCAGCAGCGCAAAAGCCGGGACAGCAAGATACAATGAGCAGTTCTTC	CASSAKAGTARYNEQFF
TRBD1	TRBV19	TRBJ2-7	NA	TGTGCCAGTAGTATTGGACAGGTTGCCGAGCAGTACTTC	CASSIGQVAEQYF
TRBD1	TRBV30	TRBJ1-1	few	TGTGCCTGGAGTGCCCTCGACAGGGGAAAGGGTGAAGCTTTCTTT	CAWSALDRGKGEAFF
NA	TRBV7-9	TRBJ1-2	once	TGTGCCAGCAGCGGGTCTACAGACTATGGCTACACCTTC	CASSGSTDYGYTF